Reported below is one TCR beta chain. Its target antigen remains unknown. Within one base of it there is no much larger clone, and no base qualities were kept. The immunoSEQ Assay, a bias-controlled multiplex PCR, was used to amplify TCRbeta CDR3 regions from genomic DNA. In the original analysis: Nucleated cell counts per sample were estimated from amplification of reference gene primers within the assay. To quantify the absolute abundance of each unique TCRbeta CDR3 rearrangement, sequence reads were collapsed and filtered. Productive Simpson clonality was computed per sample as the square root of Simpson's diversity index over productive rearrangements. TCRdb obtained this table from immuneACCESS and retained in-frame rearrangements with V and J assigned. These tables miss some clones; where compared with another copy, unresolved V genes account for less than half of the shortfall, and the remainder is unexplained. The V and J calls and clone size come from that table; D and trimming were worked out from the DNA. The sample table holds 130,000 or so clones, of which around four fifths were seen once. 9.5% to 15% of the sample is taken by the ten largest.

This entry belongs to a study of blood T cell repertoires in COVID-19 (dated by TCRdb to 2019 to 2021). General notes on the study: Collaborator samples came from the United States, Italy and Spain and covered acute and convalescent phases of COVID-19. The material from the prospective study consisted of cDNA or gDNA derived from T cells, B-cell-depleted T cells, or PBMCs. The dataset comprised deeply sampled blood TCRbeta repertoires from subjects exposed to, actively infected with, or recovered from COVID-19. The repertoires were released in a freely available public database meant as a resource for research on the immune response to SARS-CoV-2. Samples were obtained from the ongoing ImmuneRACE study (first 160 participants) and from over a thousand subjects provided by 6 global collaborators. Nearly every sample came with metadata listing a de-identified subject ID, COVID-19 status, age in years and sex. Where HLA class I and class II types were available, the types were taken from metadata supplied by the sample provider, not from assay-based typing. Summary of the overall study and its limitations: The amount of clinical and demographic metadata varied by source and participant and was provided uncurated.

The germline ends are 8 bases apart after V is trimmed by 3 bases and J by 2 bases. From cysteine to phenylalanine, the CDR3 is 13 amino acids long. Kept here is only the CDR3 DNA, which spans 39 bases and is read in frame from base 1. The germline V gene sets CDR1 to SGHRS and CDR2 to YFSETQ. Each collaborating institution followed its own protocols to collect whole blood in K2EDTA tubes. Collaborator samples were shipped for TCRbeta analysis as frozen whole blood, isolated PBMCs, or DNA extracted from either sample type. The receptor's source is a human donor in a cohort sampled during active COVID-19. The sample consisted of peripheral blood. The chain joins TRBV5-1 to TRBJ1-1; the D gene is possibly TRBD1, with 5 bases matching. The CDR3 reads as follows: CASSWGDNTEAFF. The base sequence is TGCGCCAGCAGCTGGGGGGATAACACTGAAGCTTTCTTT.